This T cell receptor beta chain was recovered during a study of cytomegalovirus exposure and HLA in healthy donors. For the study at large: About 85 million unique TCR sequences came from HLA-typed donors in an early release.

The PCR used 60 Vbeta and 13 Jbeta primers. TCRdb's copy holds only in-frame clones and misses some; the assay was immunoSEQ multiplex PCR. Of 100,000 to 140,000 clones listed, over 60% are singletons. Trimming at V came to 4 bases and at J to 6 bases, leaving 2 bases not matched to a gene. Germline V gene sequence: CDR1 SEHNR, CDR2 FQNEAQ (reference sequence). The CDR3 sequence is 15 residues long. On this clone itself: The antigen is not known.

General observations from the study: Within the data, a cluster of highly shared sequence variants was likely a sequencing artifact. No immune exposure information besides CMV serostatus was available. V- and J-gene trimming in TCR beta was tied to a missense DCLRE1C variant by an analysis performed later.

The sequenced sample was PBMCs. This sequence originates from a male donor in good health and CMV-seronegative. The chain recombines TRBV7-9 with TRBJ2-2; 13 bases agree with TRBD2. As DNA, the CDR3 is TGTGCCAGCAGCTGGACTAGCGGGAGTCCCGGGGAGCTGTTTTTT. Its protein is CASSWTSGSPGELFF.